One sample yielded the 13 T cell receptor beta chains listed below, sequenced in a study of regulatory T cells in long-lasting Graves disease. Time point of the sample: newly diagnosed GD, antithyroid drugs for less than 3 months. The TCR library was made from RNA extracted from PBMCs. Arm-PCR of CDR3 regions and iRepertoire HTBI primers were used to build TCR beta libraries. TCRdb passed the multiplex PCR reads through MiXCR, listing each CDR3 protein once. This table holds about 620,000 distinct CDR3 sequences, roughly 16% found once. This same sample was also taken into another study, of T cells in Graves' hyperthyroidism and ophthalmopathy.

Sequences were derived from peripheral blood mononuclear cells (PBMCs), sampled at new diagnosis, from a patient treated with antithyroid drugs. These TCRs come from a woman aged 30 to 39 with Graves disease.

This clonotype was counted many times. V gene TRBV20-1 combines with J gene TRBJ2-7; 9 nucleotides line up with TRBD1. Trimming took 7 bases from V and 4 from J; bases not matched to a gene: 8. This CDR3 contains 13 residues. Germline V gene sequence: CDR1 DFQATT, CDR2 SNEGSKA (reference sequence). CDR3 coding DNA: TGCAGTGTCCGGGACAGGGACGGATACGAGCAGTACTTC. Protein sequence: CSVRDRDGYEQYF.

CDR3 sequence reads: CASSIGTVNEKLFF. In DNA, the CDR3 is TGCGCCAGCAGCATTGGGACGGTTAATGAAAAACTGTTTTTT. J is TRBJ1-4 and V is TRBV5-1, with a tentative D call TRBD1 (5 bases). V was trimmed by 4 bases and J by 4 bases, leaving 11 bases between them. The CDR3 is 14 residues long. The germline V gene encodes CDR1 SGHRS and CDR2 YFSETQ.

This clonotype was counted at least ten times. One end of the junction does not line up with germline, which may come from a read error. The V call is TRBV24-1, the J call TRBJ2-1; D is possibly TRBD2 (5 bases). The CDR3 has 15 residues. Germline V gene lookup returns CDR1 KGHDR and CDR2 SFDVKD. The CDR3 bases are TGTGCCACCAGTGGGTCTAGCTTCTCCCACAATGAGCAGTTCTTC. This translates into CATSGSSFSHNEQFF.

The chain employs TRBV18 and TRBJ2-2; no reliable D call. The CDR3 is made up of 13 amino acids. V lost 2 bases, J lost 4 bases, and 5 bases lay in between. Looked up from germline, CDR1 is KGHSH and CDR2 is LQKENI. In DNA form, the CDR3 reads TGTGCCAGCTCACCAGAAATCACCGGGGAGCTGTTTTTT. Its translation: CASSPEITGELFF.

This chain uses TRBV20-1 with TRBJ2-5; 13 bases fit TRBD2. The germline V gene encodes CDR1 DFQATT and CDR2 SNEGSKA (reference sequence). The CDR3 sequence is 19 residues long. Trimming at V came to 0 bases and at J to 4 bases, leaving 14 bases not matched to a gene. In DNA form, the CDR3 reads TGCAGTGCTAGAGATAGGATTAGGACTAGCGGGAGTGTGGGAGAGACCCAGTACTTC. It codes for CSARDRIRTSGSVGETQYF.

This sequence joins TRBV30 and TRBJ2-3; D perhaps matches TRBD2 (5 bases). Trimming stripped 1 base from V and 0 bases from J, with 14 bases between. Germline V gene sequence: CDR1 GTSNPN, CDR2 SVGIG (reference sequence). The CDR3 totals 16 residues. This CDR3 is CAWSGSRGISTDTQYF. In nucleotides, the CDR3 is TGTGCCTGGAGTGGATCTCGGGGAATTAGCACAGATACGCAGTATTTT.

This rearrangement joins TRBV19 to TRBJ2-3, with 9 bases lining up with TRBD1. Trimming took 4 bases from V and 5 from J; bases not matched to a gene: 7. This CDR3 contains 15 residues. Germline values: CDR1 LNHDA, CDR2 SQIVND (reference sequence). The CDR3 sequence is CASSTPGQGVDTQYF. The CDR3 DNA sequence: TGTGCCAGTAGTACACCGGGACAGGGCGTAGATACGCAGTATTTT.

The table lists this clonotype with many counts. V usage is TRBV3-1 and J usage is TRBJ1-1, with TRBD1 matching 8 bases. Germline loops: CDR1 LGHDT, CDR2 YNNKEL (reference sequence). Trimming removed 6 bases from V and 5 bases from J; junction bases left unmatched: 5. This CDR3 region has 13 residues. CDR3 sequence (DNA): TGTGCCAGCAGTTTTAACAGGGGGACTGAAGCTTTCTTT. Translation gives CASSFNRGTEAFF.

Ten or more counts support this clonotype. A junction end diverges from the germline sequence, so it may reflect a read error. The chain couples TRBV12-5 to TRBJ1-1, with a weak D call TRBD1 (5 bases). This CDR3 region has 11 residues. Per germline, CDR1 LGHNT and CDR2 FRNRAP. CDR3 amino acids: CASGAGTEAFF. The CDR3 bases are TGTGCCAGTGGAGCAGGGACTGAAGCTTTCTTT.

V gene TRBV7-9 combines with J gene TRBJ2-3; D gene ambiguous. Germline V gives CDR1 SEHNR, CDR2 FQNEAQ (reference sequence). Trimming took off 1 base at V and 6 bases at J, with 8 bases between the two ends. The CDR3 loop spans 13 amino acids. CDR3 residues: CASSLGAWDTQYF. Here the CDR3 DNA reads TGTGCCAGCAGCTTAGGGGCTTGGGATACGCAGTATTTT.

This clonotype was counted between two and nine times. The gene calls are TRBV14 and TRBJ1-1, with D unclear. There are 19 residues in the CDR3. CDR1 is SGHDN, CDR2 FVKESK, per germline. Trimming pared 1 base from V and 1 base from J, leaving 22 bases between. For the CDR3, the DNA is TGTGCCAGCAGCCAAGTACCCGATGGAGAAACGGGATGGAACACTGAAGCTTTCTTT. Amino acids: CASSQVPDGETGWNTEAFF.

This clonotype has more than one count but fewer than ten. The V gene is TRBV19, the J gene TRBJ2-1; no firm D call. CDR1 is LNHDA, CDR2 SQIVND, per germline (reference sequence). Trimming took off 3 bases at V and 0 bases at J, with 9 bases between the two ends. This CDR3 contains 15 residues. The DNA for the CDR3 is TGTGCCAGTAGTATCGAGGAGAGCTCCTACAATGAGCAGTTCTTC. It specifies CASSIEESSYNEQFF.

The chain couples TRBV19 to TRBJ2-1; D remains ambiguous. Trimming took 4 bases from V and 0 from J, leaving 7 bases between them. CDR1 LNHDA and CDR2 SQIVND come from the germline V gene (reference sequence). CDR3 length: 14 residues. Here the CDR3 reads CASSTLHSYNEQFF. CDR3 in DNA: TGTGCCAGTAGTACCCTGCACTCCTACAATGAGCAGTTCTTC.